This T cell receptor beta chain was sequenced in a study of T cells after yellow fever vaccination (dated by TCRdb to between 2018 and 2020). In the study overall: The SMART-Seq v4 Ultra Low Input RNA kit was used to prepare libraries from fractions with low cell numbers. To follow T-cell clones before and after both primary and booster YFV17D yellow fever vaccination, bulk TCR alpha and beta repertoires underwent longitudinal sequencing. Two healthy male donors, one aged 18 to 30 and one aged 30 to 40 years, were included in the cohort. Blood samples were taken at several timepoints before and after primary and secondary immunization, and bulk PBMC replicates and cell subsets were isolated. General conclusions and limits of the study: A small fraction of clonotypes showed up in both the CD4 and CD8 compartments, probably as a result of convergent recombination. Most clones expanded after primary vaccination (about 95% of CD4 and approximately 86% of CD8) were re-detected after the booster, suggesting that broad memory maintenance occurred. Only a couple of donors were included in the study, so the extent to which the findings can be generalized is limited. The secondary T-cell response was found to be weaker but faster than the primary response, with a peak reached on day 5 rather than on day 15. Computational filtering was needed because FACS-sorted repertoires could contain abundant contaminating clonotypes from the bulk population.

Synthesis of TCR cDNA relied on 5'RACE template switching, a step that introduced a universal primer site along with unique molecular identifiers. Priming for cDNA synthesis came from both the TCR alpha and TCR beta constant segments. Library amplification used two PCR steps, and the second PCR step added sample barcodes and sequencing adapters. Sequencing of the libraries was done on either Illumina HiSeq 2500 (2x100 bp) or NovaSeq (2x150 bp). Concerning the study's data processing: Reads were demultiplexed and collapsed into UMI consensus sequences with MIGEC, and V(D)J alignment was performed with MiXCR. Clonotypes responding to the vaccine were identified with edgeR on replicate PBMC samples, with the criteria of FDR below 0.01 and a log2 fold change above 5 up to day 15. Each bulk clonotype was labeled CD4 or CD8 based on which sequenced repertoire, CD4 or CD8, contained the clonotype at higher abundance. In TCRdb, the public reads were trimmed at Q25 with fastp and aligned with MiXCR, with productive beta chains retained. When rows share a CDR3 protein, they turn into one entry using the most common DNA and genes. None of the V and J calls come from the authors' own analysis; TCRdb made them. The sample table contains about 340,000 distinct CDR3 sequences; only one count was recorded for 8.5% to 10% of them. In total, the top ten clones hold around 17% of the sample.

Including the terminal cysteine and phenylalanine, the CDR3 comprises 14 residues. Only CDR3 DNA is held: 42 bases, read in frame from base 1. The junction shows trimming of 6 bases on V and 2 bases on J, and the gene matches do not reach 7 bases of it. The germline V gene (reference sequence) yields DFQATT for CDR1 and SNEGSKA for CDR2. In this sample, this clonotype turned up a few times. Its recognized antigen is unknown. No much larger clonotype is one base removed from it; base qualities were not supplied. Interpreted using the paper, the treatment or condition label stands for: live attenuated yellow fever vaccine strain. At each blood-draw timepoint, two biological replicates of bulk PBMCs were collected. PBMCs were isolated from peripheral blood using a standard Ficoll-Paque protocol. TriZol was used to extract RNA from bulk PBMCs, CD4 and CD8 fractions, and dextramer-positive and dextramer-negative fractions.

Rearrangement joined TRBV20-1 to TRBJ1-1; 9 middle bases align to TRBD1. This material consisted of PBMCs, taken on the day of the first yellow fever vaccination. The receptor was isolated from a man aged 18 to 30 who received the YFV17D yellow fever vaccine. The CDR3 loop reads CSAKRTGGNTEAFF. The nucleotide sequence is given as TGCAGTGCAAAGAGAACAGGGGGCAACACTGAAGCTTTCTTT.